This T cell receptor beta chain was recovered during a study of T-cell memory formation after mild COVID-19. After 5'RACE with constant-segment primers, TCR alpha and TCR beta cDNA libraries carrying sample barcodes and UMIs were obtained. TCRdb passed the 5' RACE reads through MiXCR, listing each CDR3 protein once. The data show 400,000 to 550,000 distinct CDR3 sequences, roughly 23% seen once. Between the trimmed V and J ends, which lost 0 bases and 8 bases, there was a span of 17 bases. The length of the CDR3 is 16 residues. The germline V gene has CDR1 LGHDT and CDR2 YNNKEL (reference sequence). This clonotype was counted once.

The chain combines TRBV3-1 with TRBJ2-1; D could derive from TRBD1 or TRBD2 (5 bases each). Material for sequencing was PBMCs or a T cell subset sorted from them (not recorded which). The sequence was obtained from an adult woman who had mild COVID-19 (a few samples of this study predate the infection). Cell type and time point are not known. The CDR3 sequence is CASSQDTRARGDEQFF. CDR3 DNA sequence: TGTGCCAGCAGCCAAGACACCCGGGCGAGGGGCGATGAGCAGTTCTTC.